This TCR beta chain derives from a study of T cells in Graves' hyperthyroidism and ophthalmopathy. This clonotype was seen repeatedly, ten times or more. Its antigen remains unidentified. Trimming left V 7 bases short and J 5 bases short, with 17 bases between. This CDR3 comprises 14 residues. RNA transcripts were the template for amplifying TCR beta CDR3 regions. The HTBI primer set served for first-round RT-PCR of the TCR CDR3. TCRdb passed the multiplex PCR reads through MiXCR, listing each CDR3 protein once. Of more than 500,000 distinct CDR3 sequences in the sample, roughly 50% are singletons; the top ten hold roughly 19%. Study-wide points: A model of 13 V-J features distinguished ophthalmopathy from stable hyperthyroidism. The model identified upcoming ophthalmopathy a median 6.5 months ahead of onset.

The sequence was collected from an adult woman with Graves' disease, either hyperthyroidism or ophthalmopathy (not recorded which). The chain is built from TRBV12-3 or TRBV12-4 and TRBJ2-5, with D possibly TRBD1 on 6 matching bases. The sequencing input was peripheral blood or thyroid tissue (not recorded which). CDR3 sequence (DNA): TGTGCCAGCAAGGGGGACGTCGGTCGGGAGACCCAGTACTTC. Amino acids: CASKGDVGRETQYF.